The clone carrying this TCR beta chain was seen many times. Antigen: not known. This CDR3 is built from 12 residues. V was trimmed by 3 bases and J by 7 bases, leaving 9 bases between them. The data belong to a study of blood T cells in healthy people across ages. Study conclusions and caveats: A roughly linear age-dependent decrease characterized TCR beta diversity per million T cells. Long-lived donors carried more naive CD4+ cells and greater diversity than aged donors. Unknown donor CMV status possibly confounded expanded clonotype changes.

A minimum of 5 micrograms of total RNA was extracted per sample. Together with a sample-barcoded 5' primer, a J-beta primer mix was included in a second PCR lasting about 6 to 12 cycles. Using its own MiXCR run on the 5' RACE reads, TCRdb lists one record per CDR3 protein. The sample comprises 1.5 million to 2 million distinct CDR3 sequences, 25% to 30% of which are singletons, and around 7.7% rests with the top ten. The clonotype was recovered from a woman in her 30s in good health. The chain is built from TRBV12-3 or TRBV12-4 and TRBJ1-1; D is ambiguous. The sequenced sample was blood. The CDR3 nucleotides are TGTGCCAGCAGTTTTCTCGTGGGTGAAGCTTTCTTT. Its protein product is CASSFLVGEAFF.